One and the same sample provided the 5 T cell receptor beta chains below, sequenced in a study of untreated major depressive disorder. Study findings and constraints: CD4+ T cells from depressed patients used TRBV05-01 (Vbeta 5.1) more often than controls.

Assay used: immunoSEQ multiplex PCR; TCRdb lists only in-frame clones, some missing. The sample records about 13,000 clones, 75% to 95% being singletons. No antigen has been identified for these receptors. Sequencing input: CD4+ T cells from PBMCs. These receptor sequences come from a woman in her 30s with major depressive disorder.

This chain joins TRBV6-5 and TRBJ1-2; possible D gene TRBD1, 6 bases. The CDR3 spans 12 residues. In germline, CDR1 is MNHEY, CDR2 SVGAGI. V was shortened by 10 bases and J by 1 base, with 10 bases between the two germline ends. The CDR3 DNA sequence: TGTGCCACCAAGGGGGATAACTATGGCTACACCTTC. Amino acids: CATKGDNYGYTF.

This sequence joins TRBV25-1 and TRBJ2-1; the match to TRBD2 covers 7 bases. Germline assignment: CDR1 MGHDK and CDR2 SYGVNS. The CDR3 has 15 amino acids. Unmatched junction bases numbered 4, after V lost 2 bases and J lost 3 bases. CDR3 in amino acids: CASSEASGIYNEQFF. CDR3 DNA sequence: TGTGCCAGCAGTGAAGCTAGCGGCATCTACAATGAGCAGTTCTTC. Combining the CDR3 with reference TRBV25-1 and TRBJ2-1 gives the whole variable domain EADIYQTPRYLVIGTGKKITLECSQTMGHDKMYWYQQDPGMELHLIHYSYGVNSTEKGDLSSESTVSRIRTEHFPLTLESARPSHTSQYLCASSEASGIYNEQFFGPGTRLTVL.

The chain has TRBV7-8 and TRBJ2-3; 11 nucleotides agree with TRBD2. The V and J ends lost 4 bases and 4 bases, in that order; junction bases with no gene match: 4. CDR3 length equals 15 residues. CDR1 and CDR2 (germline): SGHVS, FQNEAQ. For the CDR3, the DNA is TGTGCCAGCAGCTCAACTAGCGGGAGTTCAGATACGCAGTATTTT. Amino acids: CASSSTSGSSDTQYF.

The CDR3 sequence is CASSLWKGPRYEQYF. The CDR3 DNA follows: TGTGCCAGCAGCTTGTGGAAGGGCCCTAGGTACGAGCAGTACTTC. The V gene is TRBV5-6, the J gene TRBJ2-7; D unresolved. The CDR3 sequence is 15 residues long. V lost 1 base, J lost 4 bases, and 15 bases lay in between. CDR1 is SGHDT and CDR2 is YYEEEE in the germline V gene.

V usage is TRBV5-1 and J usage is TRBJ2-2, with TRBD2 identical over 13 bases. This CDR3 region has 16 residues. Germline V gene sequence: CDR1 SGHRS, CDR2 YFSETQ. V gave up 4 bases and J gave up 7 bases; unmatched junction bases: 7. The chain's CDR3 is CASSRGLAGEGGELFF. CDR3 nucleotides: TGCGCCAGCAGCCGCGGACTAGCGGGAGAGGGCGGGGAGCTGTTTTTT. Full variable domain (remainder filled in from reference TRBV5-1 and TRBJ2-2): KAGVTQTPRYLIKTRGQQVTLSCSPISGHRSVSWYQQTPGQGLQFLFEYFSETQRNKGNFPGRFSGRQFSNSRSEMNVSTLELGDSALYLCASSRGLAGEGGELFFGEGSRLTVL.